Below are 14 T cell receptor beta chains sequenced from a single sample in a study of blood T cell repertoires in COVID-19. This table comes from immunoSEQ multiplex PCR, and its TCRdb copy is limited to in-frame clones, with some not included. The table lists about 200,000 clones, 88% of them singletons. Sequenced: peripheral blood. These TCRs come from a man aged 18 to 30 with active or convalescent COVID-19.

The chain combines TRBV27 with TRBJ1-6; 10 nucleotides match TRBD1. The trim removed 5 bases at V and 9 bases at J, leaving 7 bases unmatched. This CDR3 has 15 residues. From germline, CDR1 is MNHEY and CDR2 SMNVEV (reference sequence). CDR3 bases: TGTGCCAGCAGTATCGCCGGGACAGGGGTTTCACCCCTCCACTTT. This codes for CASSIAGTGVSPLHF.

This clone was recorded many times. V and J are TRBV7-2 and TRBJ2-7; 7 bases align to TRBD2. Germline V gene data show CDR1 as SGHTA and CDR2 as FQGNSA. The V and J ends lost 5 bases and 4 bases, in that order; junction bases with no gene match: 8. The CDR3 covers 14 residues. The CDR3 nucleotides read TGTGCCAGCAGCGCCGGGACTAACATGTACGAGCAGTACTTC. It specifies CASSAGTNMYEQYF.

The chain links TRBV2 to TRBJ1-5, with D perhaps matching TRBD1 (5 bases). This CDR3 is 15 amino acids long. CDR1 and CDR2 (germline): SNHLY, FYNNEI. V was clipped by 7 bases and J by 4 bases, with 17 bases between them. The chain's CDR3 is CASNVAGLMNQPQHF. The CDR3 DNA is TGTGCCAGCAACGTGGCGGGACTCATGAATCAGCCCCAGCATTTT.

This chain connects TRBV7-9 to TRBJ2-1, with 7 bases identical to TRBD2. Germline-derived CDR1 and CDR2 are SEHNR and FQNEAQ (reference sequence). The CDR3 extends over 14 amino acids. V lost 5 bases to trimming and J lost 6 bases; unmatched junction nucleotides: 7. The CDR3 is CASSPTSVLNEQFF. In DNA, the CDR3 is TGTGCCAGCAGCCCCACTAGCGTTCTCAATGAGCAGTTCTTC.

The rearrangement links TRBV15 to TRBJ2-3; D might be TRBD1 (5 bases). Per the germline V gene, CDR1 is LNHNV and CDR2 is YYDKDF (reference sequence). CDR3 length equals 15 residues. V lost 5 bases and J lost 3, with 15 bases in between. The CDR3 reads CATSRDRLTTDTQYF. CDR3 coding DNA: TGTGCCACCAGCCGCGACAGATTAACAACAGATACGCAGTATTTT.

The J gene is TRBJ1-6, the V gene TRBV7-8; 7 bases agree with TRBD1. Germline-derived CDR1 and CDR2 are SGHVS and FQNEAQ. The ends lost 5 bases at V and 8 bases at J; junction bases unmatched: 12. The CDR3 length is 16 residues. The DNA for the CDR3 is TGTGCCAGCAGCCGAAGTCGACAGGGTAGGGATTCACCCCTCCACTTT. Protein: CASSRSRQGRDSPLHF. The full variable domain, its missing parts supplied by reference TRBV7-8 and TRBJ1-6, is GAGVSQSPRYKVAKRGQDVALRCDPISGHVSLFWYQQALGQGPEFLTYFQNEAQLDKSGLPSDRFFAERPEGSVSTLKIQRTQQEDSAVYLCASSRSRQGRDSPLHFGNGTRLTVT.

The chain carries TRBV28 and TRBJ1-1; 8 bases are shared with TRBD1. Per the germline V gene, CDR1 is MDHEN and CDR2 is SYDVKM. This CDR3 has 13 residues. V lost 4 bases, J lost 4 bases, and 2 bases stayed unmatched. In nucleotides, the CDR3 is TGTGCCAGCAGTTCCGGACAGGGCACTGAAGCTTTCTTT. This translates into CASSSGQGTEAFF.

This clone came up once. This rearrangement joins TRBV2 to TRBJ1-1, with no clear D. This CDR3 comprises 14 residues. Germline assignment: CDR1 SNHLY and CDR2 FYNNEI. Trimming cost V 7 bases and J 0 bases, with 12 bases left between them. The CDR3 protein is CASNTRTMNTEAFF. The CDR3 DNA reads as TGTGCCAGCAATACACGAACAATGAACACTGAAGCTTTCTTT.

V usage is TRBV5-4 and J usage is TRBJ2-7; 7 nucleotides match TRBD1. Germline V gene data show CDR1 as SGHNT and CDR2 as YYREEE (reference sequence). Trimming at V came to 3 bases and at J to 2 bases, leaving 5 bases not matched to a gene. The CDR3 is 14 amino acids. CDR3 amino acids: CASSSQDRTYEQYF. The CDR3 nucleotides read TGTGCCAGCAGCTCCCAGGACAGGACCTACGAGCAGTACTTC.

This chain joins TRBV6-5 and TRBJ1-2; D remains ambiguous. V gave up 0 bases and J gave up 3 bases, with 5 bases separating them. Germline CDR1 and CDR2: MNHEY and SVGAGI. This CDR3 contains 13 residues. The CDR3 region is CASSYSADYGYTF. The CDR3, as DNA: TGTGCCAGCAGTTACTCGGCCGACTATGGCTACACCTTC.

The chain is built from TRBV12-3 or TRBV12-4 and TRBJ1-2; a weak D match, TRBD1 (6 bases). Between the trimmed V and J ends, which lost 2 bases and 4 bases, there was a span of 8 bases. CDR3 length: 13 residues. The CDR3 sequence: CASSLKGVYGYTF. The CDR3 coding sequence is TGTGCCAGCAGTTTAAAGGGGGTCTATGGCTACACCTTC.

V gene TRBV28 combines with J gene TRBJ2-2; 7 bases match TRBD1. CDR1 and CDR2 from the germline V gene are MDHEN and SYDVKM. CDR3 length equals 16 residues. V was pared by 0 bases and J by 6 bases, with 7 bases of the junction left unmatched. Here the CDR3 reads CASSLWSGGNSGELFF. CDR3 nucleotides: TGTGCCAGCAGTTTATGGTCAGGGGGTAATTCCGGGGAGCTGTTTTTT.

This chain joins TRBV2 and TRBJ2-1; 7 bases match TRBD1. Trimming removed 5 bases from V and 1 base from J; junction bases left unmatched: 5. CDR3 length equals 15 residues. Germline lookup yields CDR1 SNHLY and CDR2 FYNNEI. In nucleotides, the CDR3 is TGTGCCAGCAGTACCGGGACAGTATCCTACAATGAGCAGTTCTTC. This sequence encodes CASSTGTVSYNEQFF.

The rearrangement links TRBV7-9 to TRBJ2-5; 9 bases align to TRBD2. Germline assignment: CDR1 SEHNR and CDR2 FQNEAQ (reference sequence). J gave up 1 base and V 5 bases, and 8 bases lay outside the gene matches. CDR3 size: 16 residues. For the CDR3, the DNA is TGTGCCAGCAGCCTCCTAGCGGGAAGGCCCCAAGAGACCCAGTACTTC. Translating gives CASSLLAGRPQETQYF.